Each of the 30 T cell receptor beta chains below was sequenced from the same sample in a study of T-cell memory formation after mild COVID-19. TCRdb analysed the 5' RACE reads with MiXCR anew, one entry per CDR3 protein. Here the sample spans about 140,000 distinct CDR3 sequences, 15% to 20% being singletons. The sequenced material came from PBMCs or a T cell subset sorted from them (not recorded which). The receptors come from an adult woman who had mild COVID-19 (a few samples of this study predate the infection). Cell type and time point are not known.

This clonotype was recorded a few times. CDR3 region: CASSLGPGQGWQETQYF. CDR3 DNA sequence: TGCGCCAGCAGTCTGGGCCCGGGACAGGGGTGGCAAGAGACCCAGTACTTC. The chain recombines TRBV5-1 with TRBJ2-5; 10 positions match TRBD1. The CDR3 contains 17 residues. V gave up 5 bases and J gave up 2 bases; unmatched junction bases: 12. Germline V gene data show CDR1 as SGHRS and CDR2 as YFSETQ.

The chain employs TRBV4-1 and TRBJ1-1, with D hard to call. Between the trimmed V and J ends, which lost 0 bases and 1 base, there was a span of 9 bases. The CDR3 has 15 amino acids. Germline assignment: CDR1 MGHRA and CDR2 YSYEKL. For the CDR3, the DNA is TGCGCCAGCAGCCAAGATGTGCGGACGAACACTGAAGCTTTCTTT. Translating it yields CASSQDVRTNTEAFF.

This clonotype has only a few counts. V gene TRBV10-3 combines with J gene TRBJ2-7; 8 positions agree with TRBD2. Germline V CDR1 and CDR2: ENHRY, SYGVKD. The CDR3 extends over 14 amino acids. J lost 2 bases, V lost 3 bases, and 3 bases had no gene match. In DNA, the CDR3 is TGTGCCATCAGTGACGGGAGGGCCGCCTACGAGCAGTACTTC. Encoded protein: CAISDGRAAYEQYF.

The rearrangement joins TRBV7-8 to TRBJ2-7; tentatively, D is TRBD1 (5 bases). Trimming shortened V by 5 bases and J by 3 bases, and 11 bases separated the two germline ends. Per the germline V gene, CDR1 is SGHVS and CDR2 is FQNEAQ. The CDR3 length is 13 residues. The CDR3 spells CASSTGQGYEQYF. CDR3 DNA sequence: TGTGCCAGCAGCACCGGGCAGGGCTACGAGCAGTACTTC.

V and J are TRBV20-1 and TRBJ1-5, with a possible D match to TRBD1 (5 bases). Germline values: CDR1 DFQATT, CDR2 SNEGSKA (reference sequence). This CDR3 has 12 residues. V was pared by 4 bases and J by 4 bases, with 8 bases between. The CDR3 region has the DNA TGCAGTGCTACCAGGGTTAATCAGCCCCAGCATTTT. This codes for CSATRVNQPQHF.

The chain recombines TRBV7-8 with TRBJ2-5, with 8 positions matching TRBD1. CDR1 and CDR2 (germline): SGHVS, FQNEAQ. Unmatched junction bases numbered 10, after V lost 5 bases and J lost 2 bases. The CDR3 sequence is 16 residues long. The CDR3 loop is CASSHRTGFIQETQYF. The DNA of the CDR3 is TGTGCCAGCAGCCATAGGACAGGGTTTATTCAAGAGACCCAGTACTTC.

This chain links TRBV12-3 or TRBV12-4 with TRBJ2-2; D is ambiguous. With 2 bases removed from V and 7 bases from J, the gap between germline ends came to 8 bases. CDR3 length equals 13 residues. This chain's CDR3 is CASSLFEVGELFF. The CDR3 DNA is TGTGCCAGCAGTTTATTCGAAGTCGGGGAGCTGTTTTTT.

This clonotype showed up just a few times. CDR3 residues: CASSQETGTGIYEQYF. DNA for the CDR3: TGTGCCAGCAGCCAAGAGACCGGGACAGGTATCTACGAGCAGTACTTC. The rearrangement joins TRBV4-2 to TRBJ2-7, with 8 bases aligning to TRBD1. This CDR3 is 16 amino acids long. The V gene end was trimmed by 0 bases and the J gene end by 3 bases; junction bases not matched to a gene: 7. Germline lookup yields CDR1 LGHNA and CDR2 YNFKEQ.

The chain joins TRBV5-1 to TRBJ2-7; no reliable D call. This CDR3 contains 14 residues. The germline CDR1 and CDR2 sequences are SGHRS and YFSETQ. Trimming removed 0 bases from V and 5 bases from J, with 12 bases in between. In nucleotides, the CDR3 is TGCGCCAGCAGCTTGGAGGGCCAAGATAACGAGCAGTACGTC. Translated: CASSLEGQDNEQYV.

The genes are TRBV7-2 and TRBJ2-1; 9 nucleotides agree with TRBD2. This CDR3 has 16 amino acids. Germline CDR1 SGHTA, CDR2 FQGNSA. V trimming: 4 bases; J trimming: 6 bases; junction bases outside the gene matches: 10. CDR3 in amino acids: CASSSAGGIPINEQFF. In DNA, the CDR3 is TGTGCCAGCAGCTCAGCGGGGGGTATCCCTATCAATGAGCAGTTCTTC.

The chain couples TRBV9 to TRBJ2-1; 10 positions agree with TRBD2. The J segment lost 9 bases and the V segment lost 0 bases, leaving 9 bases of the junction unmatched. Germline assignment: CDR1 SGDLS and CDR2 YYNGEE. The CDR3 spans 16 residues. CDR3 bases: TGTGCCAGCAGCGTAGAAGCGGGAGGGCTGGGCTTTGAGCAGTTCTTC. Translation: CASSVEAGGLGFEQFF.

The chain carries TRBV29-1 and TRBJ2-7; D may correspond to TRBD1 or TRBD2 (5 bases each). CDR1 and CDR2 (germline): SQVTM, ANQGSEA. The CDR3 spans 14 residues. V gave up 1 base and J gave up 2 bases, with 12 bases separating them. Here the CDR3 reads CSVEVTGPAYEQYF. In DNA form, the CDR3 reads TGCAGCGTTGAAGTAACGGGGCCAGCCTACGAGCAGTACTTC.

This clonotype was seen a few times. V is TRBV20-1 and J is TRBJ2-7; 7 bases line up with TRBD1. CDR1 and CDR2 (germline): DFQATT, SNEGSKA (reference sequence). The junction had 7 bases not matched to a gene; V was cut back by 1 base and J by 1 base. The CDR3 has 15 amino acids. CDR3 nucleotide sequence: TGCAGTGCTAGAGTTGAAACGGGACAGTCCTACGAGCAGTACTTC. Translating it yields CSARVETGQSYEQYF.

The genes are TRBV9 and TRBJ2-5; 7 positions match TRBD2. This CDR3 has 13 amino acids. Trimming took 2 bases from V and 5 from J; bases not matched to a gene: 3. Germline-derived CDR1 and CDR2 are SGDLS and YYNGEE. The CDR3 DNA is TGTGCCAGCAGCGTGACTAGCTACGAGACCCAGTACTTC. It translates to CASSVTSYETQYF.

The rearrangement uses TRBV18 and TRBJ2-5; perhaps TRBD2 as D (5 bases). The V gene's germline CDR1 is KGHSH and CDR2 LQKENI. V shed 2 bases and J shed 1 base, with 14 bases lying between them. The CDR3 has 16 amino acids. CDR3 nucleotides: TGTGCCAGCTCACCAGAGGTTAGCGTAATCCAAGAGACCCAGTACTTC. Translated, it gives CASSPEVSVIQETQYF.

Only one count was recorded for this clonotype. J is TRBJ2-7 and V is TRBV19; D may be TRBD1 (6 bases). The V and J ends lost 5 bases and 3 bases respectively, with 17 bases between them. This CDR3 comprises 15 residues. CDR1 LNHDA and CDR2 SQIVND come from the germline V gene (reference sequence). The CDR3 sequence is CASSSSARGNYEQYF. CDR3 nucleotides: TGTGCCAGTAGTTCCTCTGCCAGGGGTAACTACGAGCAGTACTTC. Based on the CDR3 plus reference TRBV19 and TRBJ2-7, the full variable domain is DGGITQSPKYLFRKEGQNVTLSCEQNLNHDAMYWYRQDPGQGLRLIYYSQIVNDFQKGDIAEGYSVSREKKESFPLTVTSAQKNPTAFYLCASSSSARGNYEQYFGPGTRLTVT.

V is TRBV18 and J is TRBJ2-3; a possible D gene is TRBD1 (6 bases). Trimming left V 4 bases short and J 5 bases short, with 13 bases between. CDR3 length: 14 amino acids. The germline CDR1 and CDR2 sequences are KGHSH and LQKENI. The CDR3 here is CASSLTGLKDTQYF. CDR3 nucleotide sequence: TGTGCCAGCTCACTAACAGGGTTGAAAGATACGCAGTATTTT.

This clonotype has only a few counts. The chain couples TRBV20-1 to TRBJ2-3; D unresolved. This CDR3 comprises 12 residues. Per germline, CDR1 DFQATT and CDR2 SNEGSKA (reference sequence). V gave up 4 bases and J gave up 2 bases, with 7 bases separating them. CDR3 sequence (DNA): TGCAGTGCTAAGCAGACCACAGATACGCAGTATTTT. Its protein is CSAKQTTDTQYF.

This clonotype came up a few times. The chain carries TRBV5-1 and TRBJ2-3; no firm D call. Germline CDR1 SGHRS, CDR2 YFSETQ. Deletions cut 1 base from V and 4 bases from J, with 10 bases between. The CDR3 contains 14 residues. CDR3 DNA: TGCGCCAGCAGCTTGTCTAGTTCGGCAGATACGCAGTATTTT. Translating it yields CASSLSSSADTQYF. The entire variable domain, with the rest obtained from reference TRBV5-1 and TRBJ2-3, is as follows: KAGVTQTPRYLIKTRGQQVTLSCSPISGHRSVSWYQQTPGQGLQFLFEYFSETQRNKGNFPGRFSGRQFSNSRSEMNVSTLELGDSALYLCASSLSSSADTQYFGPGTRLTVL.

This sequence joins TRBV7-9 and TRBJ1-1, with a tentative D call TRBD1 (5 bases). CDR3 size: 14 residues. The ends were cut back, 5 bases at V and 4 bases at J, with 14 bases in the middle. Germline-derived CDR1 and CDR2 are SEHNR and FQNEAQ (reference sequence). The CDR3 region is CASSPTEGSTEAFF. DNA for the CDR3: TGTGCCAGCAGCCCTACTGAGGGGAGCACTGAAGCTTTCTTT.

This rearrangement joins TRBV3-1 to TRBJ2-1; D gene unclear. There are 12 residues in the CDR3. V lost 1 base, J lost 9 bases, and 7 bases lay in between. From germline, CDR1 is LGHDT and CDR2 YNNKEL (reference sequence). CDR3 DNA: TGTGCCAGCAGCCAAGTGGCTGGTGAGCAGTTCTTC. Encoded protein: CASSQVAGEQFF.

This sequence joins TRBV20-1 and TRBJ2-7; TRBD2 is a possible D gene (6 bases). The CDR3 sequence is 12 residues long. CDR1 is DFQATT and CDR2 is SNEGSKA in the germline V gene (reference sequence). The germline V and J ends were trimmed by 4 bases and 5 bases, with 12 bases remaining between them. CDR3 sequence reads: CSAIAGSNEQYF. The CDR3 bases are TGCAGTGCTATCGCGGGAAGTAACGAGCAGTACTTC.

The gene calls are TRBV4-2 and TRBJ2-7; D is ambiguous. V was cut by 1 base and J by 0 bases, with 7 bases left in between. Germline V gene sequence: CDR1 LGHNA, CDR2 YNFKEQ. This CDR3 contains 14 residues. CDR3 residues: CASSQGASSYEQYF. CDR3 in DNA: TGTGCCAGCAGCCAAGGGGCCAGCTCCTACGAGCAGTACTTC.

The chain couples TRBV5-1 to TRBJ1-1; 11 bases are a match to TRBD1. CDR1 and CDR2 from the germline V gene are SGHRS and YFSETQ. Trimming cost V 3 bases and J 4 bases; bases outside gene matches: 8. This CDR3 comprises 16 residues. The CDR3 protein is CASSSGQGAPSTEAFF. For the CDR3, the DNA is TGCGCCAGCAGCTCCGGACAGGGGGCGCCGAGCACTGAAGCTTTCTTT.

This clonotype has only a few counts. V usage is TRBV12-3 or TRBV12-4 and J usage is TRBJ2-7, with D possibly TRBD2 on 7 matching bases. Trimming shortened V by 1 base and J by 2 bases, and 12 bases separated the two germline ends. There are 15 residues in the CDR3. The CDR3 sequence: CASSLGGGGPYEQYF. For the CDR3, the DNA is TGTGCCAGCAGTTTAGGTGGCGGGGGCCCCTACGAGCAGTACTTC.

CDR3: CASTSGGQGTGELFF. CDR3 coding DNA: TGTGCCAGCACCAGCGGGGGCCAAGGGACCGGGGAGCTGTTTTTT. V and J are TRBV9 and TRBJ2-2; TRBD2 agrees at 8 bases. V lost 6 bases and J lost 5; bases outside the gene matches: 9. The CDR3 consists of 15 residues. The V gene's germline CDR1 is SGDLS and CDR2 YYNGEE. The variable domain in full, completed from reference TRBV9 and TRBJ2-2, reads DSGVTQTPKHLITATGQRVTLRCSPRSGDLSVYWYQQSLDQGLQFLIQYYNGEERAKGNILERFSAQQFPDLHSELNLSSLELGDSALYFCASTSGGQGTGELFFGEGSRLTVL.

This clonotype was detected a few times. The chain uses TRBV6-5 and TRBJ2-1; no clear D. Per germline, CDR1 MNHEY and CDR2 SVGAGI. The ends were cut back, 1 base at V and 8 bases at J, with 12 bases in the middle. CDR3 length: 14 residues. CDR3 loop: CASSYLNPQYEQFF. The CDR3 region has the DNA TGTGCCAGCAGTTACTTAAATCCCCAGTATGAGCAGTTCTTC.

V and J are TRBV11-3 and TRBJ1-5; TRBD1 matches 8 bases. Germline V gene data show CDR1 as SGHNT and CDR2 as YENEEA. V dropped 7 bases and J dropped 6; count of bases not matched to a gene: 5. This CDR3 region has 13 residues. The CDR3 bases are TGTGCCAGCATGGGACAGGACCTTCAGCCCCAGCATTTT. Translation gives CASMGQDLQPQHF. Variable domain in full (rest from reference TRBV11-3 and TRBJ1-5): EAGVVQSPRYKIIEKKQPVAFWCNPISGHNTLYWYLQNLGQGPELLIRYENEEAVDDSQLPKDRFSAERLKGVDSTLKIQPAELGDSAVYLCASMGQDLQPQHFGDGTRLSIL.

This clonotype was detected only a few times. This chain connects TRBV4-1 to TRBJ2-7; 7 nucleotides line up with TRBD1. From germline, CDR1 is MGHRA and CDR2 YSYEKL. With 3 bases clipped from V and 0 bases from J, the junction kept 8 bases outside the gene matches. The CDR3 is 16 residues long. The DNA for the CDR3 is TGCGCCAGCAGCCAGGGCACAGGGGCCAGCTCCTACGAGCAGTACTTC. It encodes CASSQGTGASSYEQYF.

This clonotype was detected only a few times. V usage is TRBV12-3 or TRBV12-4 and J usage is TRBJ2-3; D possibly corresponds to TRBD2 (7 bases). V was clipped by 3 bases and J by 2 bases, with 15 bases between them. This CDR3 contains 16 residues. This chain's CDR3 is CASSFRGAGTTDTQYF. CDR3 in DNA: TGTGCCAGCAGTTTCCGGGGGGCGGGGACCACAGATACGCAGTATTTT.